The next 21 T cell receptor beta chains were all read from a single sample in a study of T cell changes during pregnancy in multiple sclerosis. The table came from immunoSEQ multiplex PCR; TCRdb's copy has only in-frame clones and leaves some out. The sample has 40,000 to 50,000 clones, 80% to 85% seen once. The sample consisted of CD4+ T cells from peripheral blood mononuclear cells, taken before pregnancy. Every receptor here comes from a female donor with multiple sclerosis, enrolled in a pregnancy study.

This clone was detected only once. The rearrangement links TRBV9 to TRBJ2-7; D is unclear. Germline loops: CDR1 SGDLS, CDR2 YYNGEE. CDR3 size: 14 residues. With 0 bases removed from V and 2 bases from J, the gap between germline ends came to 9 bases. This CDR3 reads CASSVAGFAYEQYF. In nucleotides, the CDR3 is TGTGCCAGCAGCGTAGCAGGATTTGCCTACGAGCAGTACTTC.

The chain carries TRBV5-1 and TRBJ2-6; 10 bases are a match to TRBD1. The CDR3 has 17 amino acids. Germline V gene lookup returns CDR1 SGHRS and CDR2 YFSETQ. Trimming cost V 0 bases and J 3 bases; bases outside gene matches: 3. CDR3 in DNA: TGCGCCAGCAGCTTGGGACAGGGGGCGTATGGGGCCAACGTCCTGACTTTC. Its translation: CASSLGQGAYGANVLTF.

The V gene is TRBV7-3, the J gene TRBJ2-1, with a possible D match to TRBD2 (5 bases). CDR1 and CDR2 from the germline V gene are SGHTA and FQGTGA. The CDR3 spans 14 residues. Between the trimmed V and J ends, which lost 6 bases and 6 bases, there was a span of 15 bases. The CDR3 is CASRLETAGNEQFF. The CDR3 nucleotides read TGTGCCAGCAGACTCGAGACCGCGGGCAATGAGCAGTTCTTC.

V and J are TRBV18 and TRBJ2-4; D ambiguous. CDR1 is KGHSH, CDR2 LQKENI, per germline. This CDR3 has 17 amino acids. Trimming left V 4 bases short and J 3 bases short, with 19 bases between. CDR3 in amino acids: CASSLVFGQEGKNIQYF. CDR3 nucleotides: TGTGCCAGCTCACTGGTTTTTGGGCAGGAAGGCAAAAACATTCAGTACTTC.

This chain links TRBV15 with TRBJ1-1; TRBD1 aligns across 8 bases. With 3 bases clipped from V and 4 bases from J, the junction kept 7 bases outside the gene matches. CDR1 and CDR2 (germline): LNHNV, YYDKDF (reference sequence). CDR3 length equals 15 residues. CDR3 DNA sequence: TGTGCCACCAGCAGGACTCAGGGGGCGGGCACTGAAGCTTTCTTT. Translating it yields CATSRTQGAGTEAFF.

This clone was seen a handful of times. The CDR3 loop is CASSWETGGVHSPLHF. The CDR3 DNA is TGCGCCAGCAGCTGGGAGACAGGGGGTGTTCATTCACCCCTCCACTTT. This chain connects TRBV5-1 to TRBJ1-6; TRBD1 agrees at 9 bases. Per the germline V gene, CDR1 is SGHRS and CDR2 is YFSETQ. This CDR3 has 16 amino acids. V gave up 3 bases and J gave up 8 bases; unmatched junction bases: 9.

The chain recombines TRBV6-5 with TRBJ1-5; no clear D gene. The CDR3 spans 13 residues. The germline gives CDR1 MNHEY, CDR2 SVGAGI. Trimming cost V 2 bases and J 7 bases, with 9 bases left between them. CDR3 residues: CASSYDTAQPQHF. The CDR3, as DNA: TGTGCCAGCAGTTACGACACTGCCCAGCCCCAGCATTTT.

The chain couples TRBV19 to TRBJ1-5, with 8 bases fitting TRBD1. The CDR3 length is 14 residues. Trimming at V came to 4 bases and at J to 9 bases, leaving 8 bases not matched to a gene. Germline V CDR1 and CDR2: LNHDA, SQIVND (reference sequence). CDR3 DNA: TGTGCCAGTAGTAACCAGGGGGCCCCAGGGCCCCAGCATTTT. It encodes CASSNQGAPGPQHF.

The CDR3 sequence is CASNVRDREGTGELFF. As DNA, the CDR3 is TGTGCCAGCAACGTCCGGGACAGGGAAGGCACCGGGGAGCTGTTTTTT. The gene calls are TRBV7-9 and TRBJ2-2; 9 bases align to TRBD1. V lost 7 bases and J lost 4; bases outside the gene matches: 10. This CDR3 has 16 residues. Germline V gene data show CDR1 as SEHNR and CDR2 as FQNEAQ (reference sequence).

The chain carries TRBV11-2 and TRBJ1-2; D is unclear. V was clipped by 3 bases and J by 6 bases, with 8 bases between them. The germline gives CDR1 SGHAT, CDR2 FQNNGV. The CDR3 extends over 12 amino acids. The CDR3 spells CASSLEGNGYTF. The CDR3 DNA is TGTGCCAGCAGCTTGGAGGGTAATGGCTACACCTTC.

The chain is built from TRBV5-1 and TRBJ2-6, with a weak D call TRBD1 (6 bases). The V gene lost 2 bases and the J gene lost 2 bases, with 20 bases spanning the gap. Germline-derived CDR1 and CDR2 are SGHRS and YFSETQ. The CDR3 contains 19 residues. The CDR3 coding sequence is TGCGCCAGCAGCTTAAACACACAGGGCGTAAAGACTGGGGCCAACGTCCTGACTTTC. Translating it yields CASSLNTQGVKTGANVLTF.

In nucleotides, the CDR3 is TGTGCCAGCAGCCCCCTAGCGGAAGCGAACACCGGGGAGCTGTTTTTT. The encoded protein is CASSPLAEANTGELFF. The chain combines TRBV7-3 with TRBJ2-2; 7 bases are shared with TRBD2. Unmatched junction bases numbered 6, after V lost 5 bases and J lost 0 bases. Germline V lookup: CDR1 SGHTA, CDR2 FQGTGA. The length of the CDR3 is 16 residues.

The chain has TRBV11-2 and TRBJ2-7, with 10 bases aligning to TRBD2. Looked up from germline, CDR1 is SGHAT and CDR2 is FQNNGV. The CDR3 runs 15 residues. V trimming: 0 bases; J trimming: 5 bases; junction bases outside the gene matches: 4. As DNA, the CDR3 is TGTGCCAGCAGCTTAGAGGCTAGCGGGGGTAACGAGCAGTACTTC. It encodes CASSLEASGGNEQYF.

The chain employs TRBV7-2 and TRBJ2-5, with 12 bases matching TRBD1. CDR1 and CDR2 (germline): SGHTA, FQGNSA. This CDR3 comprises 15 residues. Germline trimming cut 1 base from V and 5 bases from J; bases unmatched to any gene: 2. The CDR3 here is CASSLDGTGGETQYF. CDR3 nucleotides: TGTGCCAGCAGCTTAGATGGGACAGGGGGCGAGACCCAGTACTTC.

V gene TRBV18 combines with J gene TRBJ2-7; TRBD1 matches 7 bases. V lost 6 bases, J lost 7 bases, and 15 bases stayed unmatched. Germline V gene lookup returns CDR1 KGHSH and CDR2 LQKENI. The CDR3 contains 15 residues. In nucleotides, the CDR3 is TGTGCCAGCTCCCGCCTGACAGGGCAGGCGGAAGAGCAGTACTTC. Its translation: CASSRLTGQAEEQYF. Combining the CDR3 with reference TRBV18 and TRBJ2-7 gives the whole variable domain NAGVMQNPRHLVRRRGQEARLRCSPMKGHSHVYWYRQLPEEGLKFMVYLQKENIIDESGMPKERFSAEFPKEGPSILRIQQVVRGDSAAYFCASSRLTGQAEEQYFGPGTRLTVT.

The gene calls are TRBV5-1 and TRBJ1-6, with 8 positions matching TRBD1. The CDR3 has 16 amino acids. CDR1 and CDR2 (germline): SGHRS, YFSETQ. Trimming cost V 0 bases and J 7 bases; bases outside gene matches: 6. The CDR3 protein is CASSLAGGRENSPLHF. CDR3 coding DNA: TGCGCCAGCAGCTTGGCAGGGGGCAGAGAAAATTCACCCCTCCACTTT.

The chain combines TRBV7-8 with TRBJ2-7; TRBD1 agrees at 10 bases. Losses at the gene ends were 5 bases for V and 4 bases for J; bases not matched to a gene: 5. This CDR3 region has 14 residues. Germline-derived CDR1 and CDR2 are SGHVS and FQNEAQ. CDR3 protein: CASSPRTGGYEQYF. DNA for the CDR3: TGTGCCAGCAGCCCCAGGACAGGGGGGTACGAGCAGTACTTC.

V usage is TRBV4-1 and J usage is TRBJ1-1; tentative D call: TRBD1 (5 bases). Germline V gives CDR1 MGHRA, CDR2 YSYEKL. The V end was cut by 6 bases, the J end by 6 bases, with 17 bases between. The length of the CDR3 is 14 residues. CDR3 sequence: CASSLASREAEAFF. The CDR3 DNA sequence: TGCGCCAGCAGTTTAGCGTCCAGGGAGGCTGAAGCTTTCTTT.

CDR3 in DNA: TGTGCCAGCAGCTTAGATCAGAGCGGGAGTGTCGCCAAAAACATTCAGTACTTC. It translates to CASSLDQSGSVAKNIQYF. This chain joins TRBV11-3 and TRBJ2-4; 8 nucleotides align to TRBD2. This CDR3 spans 18 amino acids. Germline V gene data show CDR1 as SGHNT and CDR2 as YENEEA. J was trimmed by 1 base and V by 0 bases; bases with no gene match: 8.

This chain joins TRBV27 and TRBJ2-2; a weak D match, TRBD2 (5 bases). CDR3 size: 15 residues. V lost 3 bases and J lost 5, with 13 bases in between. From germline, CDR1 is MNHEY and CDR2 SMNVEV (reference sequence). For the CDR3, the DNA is TGTGCCAGCAGTTTTCTTCCGAGGAGGACCGGGGAGCTGTTTTTT. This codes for CASSFLPRRTGELFF.

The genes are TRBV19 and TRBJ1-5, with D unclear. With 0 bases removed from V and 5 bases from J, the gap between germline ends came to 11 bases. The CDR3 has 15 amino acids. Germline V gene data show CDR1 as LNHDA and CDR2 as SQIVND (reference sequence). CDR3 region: CASSIDQYYYQPQHF. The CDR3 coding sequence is TGTGCCAGTAGTATAGATCAGTACTATTATCAGCCCCAGCATTTT. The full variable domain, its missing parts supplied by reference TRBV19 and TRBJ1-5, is DGGITQSPKYLFRKEGQNVTLSCEQNLNHDAMYWYRQDPGQGLRLIYYSQIVNDFQKGDIAEGYSVSREKKESFPLTVTSAQKNPTAFYLCASSIDQYYYQPQHFGDGTRLSIL.